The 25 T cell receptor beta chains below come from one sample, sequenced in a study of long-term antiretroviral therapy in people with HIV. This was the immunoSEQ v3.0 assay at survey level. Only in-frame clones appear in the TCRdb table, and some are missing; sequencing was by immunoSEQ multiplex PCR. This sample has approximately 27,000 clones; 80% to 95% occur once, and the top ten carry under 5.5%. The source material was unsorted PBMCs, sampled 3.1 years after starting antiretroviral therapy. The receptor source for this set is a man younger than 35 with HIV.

This chain's CDR3 is CASSQGGPLRASYEQYF. CDR3 DNA sequence: TGCGCCAGCAGCCAAGGGGGCCCGTTAAGGGCTTCCTACGAGCAGTACTTC. The chain combines TRBV4-3 with TRBJ2-7, with D possibly matching TRBD1 (5 bases). The CDR3 is made up of 17 amino acids. V was trimmed by 1 base and J by 1 base, leaving 17 bases between them. CDR1 is LGHNA, CDR2 YSLEER, per germline.

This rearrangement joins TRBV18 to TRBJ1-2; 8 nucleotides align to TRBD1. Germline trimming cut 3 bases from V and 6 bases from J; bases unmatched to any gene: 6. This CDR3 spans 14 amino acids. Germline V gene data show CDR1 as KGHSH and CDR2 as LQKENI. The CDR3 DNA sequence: TGTGCCAGCTCACCGCGGGACAGGACCGATGGCTACACCTTC. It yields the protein CASSPRDRTDGYTF.

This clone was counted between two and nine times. CDR3 sequence (DNA): TGTGCCAGCAGCCCGGACCGACCCTACGAGCAGTACTTC. The encoded protein is CASSPDRPYEQYF. The rearrangement joins TRBV7-9 to TRBJ2-7; D remains unclear. The CDR3 is 13 amino acids. CDR1 SEHNR and CDR2 FQNEAQ come from the germline V gene (reference sequence). V lost 5 bases to trimming and J lost 2 bases, with 10 bases between them. Combining the CDR3 with reference TRBV7-9 and TRBJ2-7 gives the whole variable domain DTGVSQNPRHKITKRGQNVTFRCDPISEHNRLYWYRQTLGQGPEFLTYFQNEAQLEKSRLLSDRFSAERPKGSFSTLEIQRTEQGDSAMYLCASSPDRPYEQYFGPGTRLTVT.

The DNA of the CDR3 is TGTGCCAGCAGTGAAGCGGGGTACACTGAAGCTTTCTTT. Translation gives CASSEAGYTEAFF. V usage is TRBV6-5 and J usage is TRBJ1-1; no firm D call. The germline V gene has CDR1 MNHEY and CDR2 SVGAGI. This CDR3 comprises 13 residues. V was cut by 5 bases and J by 3 bases, with 10 bases left in between.

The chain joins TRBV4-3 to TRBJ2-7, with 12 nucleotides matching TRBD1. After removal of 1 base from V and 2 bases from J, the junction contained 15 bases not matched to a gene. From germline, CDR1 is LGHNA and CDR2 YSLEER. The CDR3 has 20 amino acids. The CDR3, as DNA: TGCGCCAGCAGCCAAGCGGGGGGGGACAGGGGGCGCATATACGCCTACGAGCAGTACTTC. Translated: CASSQAGGDRGRIYAYEQYF.

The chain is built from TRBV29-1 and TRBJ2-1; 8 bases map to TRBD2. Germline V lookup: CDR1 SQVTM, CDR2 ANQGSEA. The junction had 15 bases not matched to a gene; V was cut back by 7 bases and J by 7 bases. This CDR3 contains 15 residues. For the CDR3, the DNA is TGCAGCGCCGACCCTGGCGGGGGGCACACTAATGAGCAGTTCTTC. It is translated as CSADPGGGHTNEQFF.

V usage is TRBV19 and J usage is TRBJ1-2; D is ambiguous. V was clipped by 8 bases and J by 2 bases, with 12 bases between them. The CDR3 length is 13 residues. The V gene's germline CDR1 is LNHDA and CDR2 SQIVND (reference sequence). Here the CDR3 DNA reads TGTGCCAGTTCGGGAGGTAACAACTATGGCTACACCTTC. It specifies CASSGGNNYGYTF.

CDR3 residues: CASSQGRYNSPLHF. In nucleotides, the CDR3 is TGTGCCAGCAGCCAGGGTCGGTATAATTCACCCCTCCACTTT. The chain links TRBV14 to TRBJ1-6; D not certain. Trimming removed 3 bases from V and 4 bases from J, with 7 bases in between. CDR1 is SGHDN, CDR2 FVKESK, per germline. The CDR3 extends over 14 amino acids.

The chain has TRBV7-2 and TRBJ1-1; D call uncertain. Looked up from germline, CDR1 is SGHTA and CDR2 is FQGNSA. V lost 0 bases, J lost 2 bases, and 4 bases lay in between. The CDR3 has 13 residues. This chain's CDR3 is CASSLAPNTEAFF. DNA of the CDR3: TGTGCCAGCAGCTTAGCGCCAAACACTGAAGCTTTCTTT.

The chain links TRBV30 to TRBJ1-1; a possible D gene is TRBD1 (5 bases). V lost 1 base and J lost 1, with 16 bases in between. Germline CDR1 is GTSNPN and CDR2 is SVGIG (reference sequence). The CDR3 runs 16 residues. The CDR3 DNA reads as TGTGCCTGGAGTGGCTCCCCCCGGGGGGGGAACACTGAAGCTTTCTTT. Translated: CAWSGSPRGGNTEAFF.

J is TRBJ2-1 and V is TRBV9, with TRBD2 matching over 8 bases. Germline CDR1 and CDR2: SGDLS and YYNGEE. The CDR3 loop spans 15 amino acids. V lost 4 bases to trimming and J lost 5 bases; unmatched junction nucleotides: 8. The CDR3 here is CASSPSVAGNNEQFF. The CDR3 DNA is TGTGCCAGCAGCCCTTCGGTAGCGGGAAACAATGAGCAGTTCTTC.

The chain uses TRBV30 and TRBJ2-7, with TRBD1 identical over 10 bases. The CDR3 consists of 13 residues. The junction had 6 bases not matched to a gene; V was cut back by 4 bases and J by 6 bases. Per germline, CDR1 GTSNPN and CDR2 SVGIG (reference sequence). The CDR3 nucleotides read TGTGCCTGGAAGGGGACAGGGGAGACCGAGCAGTACTTC. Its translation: CAWKGTGETEQYF.

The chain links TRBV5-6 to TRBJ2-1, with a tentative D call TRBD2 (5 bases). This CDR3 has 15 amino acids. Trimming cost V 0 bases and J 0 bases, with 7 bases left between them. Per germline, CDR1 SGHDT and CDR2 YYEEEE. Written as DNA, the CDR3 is TGTGCCAGCAGCTTGGGAGGGAGCTCCTACAATGAGCAGTTCTTC. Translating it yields CASSLGGSSYNEQFF.

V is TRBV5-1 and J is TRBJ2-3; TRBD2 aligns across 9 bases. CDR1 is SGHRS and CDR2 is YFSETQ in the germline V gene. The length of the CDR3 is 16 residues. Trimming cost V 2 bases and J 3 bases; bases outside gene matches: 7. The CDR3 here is CASSLLLAGATDTQYF. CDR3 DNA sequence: TGCGCCAGCAGCTTATTATTAGCGGGAGCGACAGATACGCAGTATTTT.

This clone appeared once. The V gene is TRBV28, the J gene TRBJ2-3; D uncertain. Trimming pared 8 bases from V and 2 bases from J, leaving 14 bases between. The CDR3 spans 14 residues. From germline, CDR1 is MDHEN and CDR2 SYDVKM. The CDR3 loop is CASGSSYHTDTQYF. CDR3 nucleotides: TGTGCCAGCGGAAGTTCCTATCACACAGATACGCAGTATTTT.

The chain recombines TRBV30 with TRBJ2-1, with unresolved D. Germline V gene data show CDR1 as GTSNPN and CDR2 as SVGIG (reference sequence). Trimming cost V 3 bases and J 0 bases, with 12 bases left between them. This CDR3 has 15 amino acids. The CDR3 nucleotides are TGTGCCTGGAGGGTTTCAGGCTACTCCTACAATGAGCAGTTCTTC. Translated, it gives CAWRVSGYSYNEQFF.

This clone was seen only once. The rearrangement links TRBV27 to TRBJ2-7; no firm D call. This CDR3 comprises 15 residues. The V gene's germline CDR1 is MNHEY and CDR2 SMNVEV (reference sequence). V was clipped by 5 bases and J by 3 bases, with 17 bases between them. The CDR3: CASSLDLTGSYEQYF. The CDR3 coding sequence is TGTGCCAGCAGTCTAGATCTCACCGGCAGCTACGAGCAGTACTTC.

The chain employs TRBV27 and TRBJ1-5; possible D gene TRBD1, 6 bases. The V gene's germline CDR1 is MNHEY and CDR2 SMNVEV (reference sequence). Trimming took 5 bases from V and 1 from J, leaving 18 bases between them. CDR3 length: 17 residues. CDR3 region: CASSMRLGGESNQPQHF. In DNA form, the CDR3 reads TGTGCCAGCAGTATGCGGCTAGGGGGGGAGAGCAATCAGCCCCAGCATTTT.

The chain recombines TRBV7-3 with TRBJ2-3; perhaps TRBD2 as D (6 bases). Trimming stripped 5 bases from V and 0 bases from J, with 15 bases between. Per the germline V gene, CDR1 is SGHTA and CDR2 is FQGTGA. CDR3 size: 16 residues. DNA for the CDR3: TGTGCCAGCAGCCTACTGGCGGGGCCTAGCACAGATACGCAGTATTTT. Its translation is CASSLLAGPSTDTQYF.

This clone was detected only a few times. The CDR3 DNA is TGTGCCAGTAGGCCAGTTCATAGCAATCAGCCCCAGCATTTT. Its protein product is CASRPVHSNQPQHF. V gene TRBV19 combines with J gene TRBJ1-5; D call uncertain. Germline CDR1 LNHDA, CDR2 SQIVND (reference sequence). The CDR3 sequence is 14 residues long. Trimming stripped 6 bases from V and 0 bases from J, with 9 bases between.

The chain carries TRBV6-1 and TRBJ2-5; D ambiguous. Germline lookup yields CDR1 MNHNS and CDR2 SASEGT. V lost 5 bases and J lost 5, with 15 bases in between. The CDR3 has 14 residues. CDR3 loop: CASSISPNGETQYF. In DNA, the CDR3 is TGTGCCAGCAGTATTTCCCCTAACGGGGAGACCCAGTACTTC.

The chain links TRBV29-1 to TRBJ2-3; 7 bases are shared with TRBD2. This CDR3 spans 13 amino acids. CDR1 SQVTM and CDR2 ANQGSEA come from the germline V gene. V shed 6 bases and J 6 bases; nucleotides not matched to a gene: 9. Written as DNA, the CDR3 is TGCAGCGTCGCTGGACTAGTTTCGGATACGCAGTATTTT. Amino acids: CSVAGLVSDTQYF.

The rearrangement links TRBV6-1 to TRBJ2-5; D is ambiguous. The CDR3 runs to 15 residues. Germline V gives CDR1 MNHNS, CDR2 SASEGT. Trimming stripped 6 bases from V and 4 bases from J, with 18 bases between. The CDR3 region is CASSSDERVLETQYF. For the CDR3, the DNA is TGTGCCAGCAGCTCAGACGAAAGGGTTTTAGAGACCCAGTACTTC.

The DNA of the CDR3 is TGTGCCAGCAGGAGGGACTACCATTACCAAGAGACCCAGTACTTC. As protein: CASRRDYHYQETQYF. This rearrangement joins TRBV7-9 to TRBJ2-5, with 7 bases that match TRBD2. This CDR3 contains 15 residues. Germline-derived CDR1 and CDR2 are SEHNR and FQNEAQ (reference sequence). V was clipped by 6 bases and J by 0 bases; unmatched bases: 7.

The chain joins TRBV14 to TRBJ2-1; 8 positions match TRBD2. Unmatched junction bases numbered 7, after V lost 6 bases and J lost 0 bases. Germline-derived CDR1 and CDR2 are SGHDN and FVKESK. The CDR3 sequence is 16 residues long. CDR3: CASSPLAGSSYNEQFF. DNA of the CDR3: TGTGCCAGCAGTCCTTTAGCGGGGAGCTCCTACAATGAGCAGTTCTTC.